The following is a T cell receptor (beta chain) sequence with its context. The antigen it binds to is not known. No base quality values were provided; no much bigger clone lies one nucleotide off. The library was produced with the immunoSEQ multiplex PCR assay. TCR beta CDR3 sequencing was performed on DNA from the cultured, isolated CD4+ T cells. On the study's bioinformatics: The analysis removed non-productive TCR sequences, trimmed reads to the CDR3 region, and retained only CDR3s that were 7 or more amino acids long. Antigen-specific clonotypes were identified with the MANAFEST web app by comparing expansion in peptide wells against reference cultures. To count as positive, a clone had to show expansion at FDR<0.05 compared with the reference and with all other wells, an odds ratio above 5, and a frequency above 0.1% in two replicate wells. A clonotype was called cross-reactive if it was significantly expanded both in SARS-CoV-2 spike wells and in at least one common cold coronavirus spike condition. Levenshtein distance calculated with the stringdist R package was used to assess CDR3 similarity, and unrooted trees were constructed with ape in R 3.6.1. This immuneACCESS table, as held by TCRdb, lists in-frame sequences with V and J called but not all clones. Of the missing ones, under half trace to an unresolved V gene in checked studies; the others have no known cause. V and J calls and clone size come straight from that table; D and trimming were deduced from the DNA. Present in this sample are fewer than 25,000 clones, 70% to 85% of which were seen just once. Around 35% of the sample goes to the ten largest clones.

The CDR3 goes from the cysteine to the phenylalanine over 14 residues. Of the read, only the CDR3 DNA is kept; its 42 bases are in frame from base 1. V is reduced by 0 bases and J by 0 bases, leaving a spacing of 4 bases between them. The germline V gene specifies SGHRS as CDR1 and YFSETQ as CDR2. This record belongs to a study of vaccination effects on CD4 cells after COVID-19 (dated by TCRdb to 2022 to 2024). Broadly, across the study: Participants received two doses of either the BNT162b2 or the mRNA-1273 mRNA SARS-CoV-2 vaccine. Pre-vaccine samples were collected from a couple of convalescent patients 16 days and one week before the first dose, corresponding to 142 and 148 days after COVID-19 diagnosis. The study compared SARS-CoV-2 spike-specific CD4+ TCR repertoires before and after mRNA vaccination in COVID-19 convalescent patients and infection-naive vaccine recipients. Altogether, about 10 COVID-19 convalescent patients and a few SARS-CoV-2-naive healthy vaccine recipients made up the full study. In the study, cultures from other donors were sequenced using the Oncomine TCR Beta short-read assay on an Illumina iSeq 100.

In the ViraFEST assay, PBMC were stimulated with viral peptide pools, and TCR sequencing was then used to find antigen-specific CD4+ T cell clonotypes based on their expansion. After less than 13 days of culture, CD4+ T cells were isolated with the EasySep CD4+ T cell isolation kit. PCR-confirmed SARS-CoV-2 infection had occurred in convalescent patients between March and December 2020, before the Alpha, Beta and Delta variants emerged in the United States. Some 2 million PBMC per well were cultured in IMDM with about 4.6% human AB serum, 8.5 to 10 IU/ml IL-2 and gentamicin, plus 10 ug/ml peptides. On days 3 and 7, half of the culture medium was replaced with fresh IL-2-containing medium. Each peptide stimulation condition was cultured in triplicate wells unless otherwise noted. Using Ficoll-Paque Plus gradient centrifugation, PBMC were separated from whole blood and then either used fresh or cryopreserved at -140C. The QIAamp micro DNA kit was used to extract genomic DNA from the cultured CD4+ T cells.

Broad study findings and their caveats: For convalescent patients, new clones induced by the vaccine made up most of the post-vaccine spike-reactive repertoire, and these new clones were largely distinct from the clones induced by infection. Limitations of the study were the small number of convalescent patients and the absence of early post-infection timepoints. Marked clonal contraction was observed in both infection-induced and vaccine-induced clones at late post-vaccination timepoints, consistent with waning T cell responses.

This TCR derives from a human donor who had a prior SARS-CoV-2 infection. The sequence is built from TRBV5-1 and TRBJ1-3; no D gene call is confident. Sequences were derived from CD4+ T cells from PBMCs cultured with a peptide pool, sampled before COVID-19 vaccination. Here the CDR3 is given as CASSLDFSGNTIYF. At the DNA level, the sequence is TGCGCCAGCAGCTTGGATTTCTCTGGAAACACCATATATTTT.